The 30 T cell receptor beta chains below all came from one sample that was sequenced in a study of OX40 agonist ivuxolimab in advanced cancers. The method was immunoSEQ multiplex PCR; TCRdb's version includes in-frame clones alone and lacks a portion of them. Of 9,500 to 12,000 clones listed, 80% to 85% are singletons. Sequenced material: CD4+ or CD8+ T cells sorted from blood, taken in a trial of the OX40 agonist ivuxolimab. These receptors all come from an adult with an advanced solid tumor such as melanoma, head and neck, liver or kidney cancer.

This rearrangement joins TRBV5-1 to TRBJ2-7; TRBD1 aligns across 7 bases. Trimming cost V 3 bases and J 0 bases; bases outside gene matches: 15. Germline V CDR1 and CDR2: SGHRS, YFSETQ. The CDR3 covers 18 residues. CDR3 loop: CASSSPIGNRGSSYEQYF. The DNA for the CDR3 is TGCGCCAGCAGCTCACCAATCGGGAACAGGGGTAGCTCCTACGAGCAGTACTTC.

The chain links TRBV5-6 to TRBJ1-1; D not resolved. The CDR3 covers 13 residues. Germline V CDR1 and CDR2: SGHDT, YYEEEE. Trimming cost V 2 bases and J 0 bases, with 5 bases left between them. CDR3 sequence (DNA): TGTGCCAGCAGCTTTGGAATGAACACTGAAGCTTTCTTT. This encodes CASSFGMNTEAFF.

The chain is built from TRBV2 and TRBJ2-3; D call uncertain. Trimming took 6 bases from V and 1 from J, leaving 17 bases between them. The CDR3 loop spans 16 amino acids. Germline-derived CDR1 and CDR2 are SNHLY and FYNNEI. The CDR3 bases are TGTGCCAGCAGCCCCCTCAAAGATGGGGGCACAGATACGCAGTATTTT. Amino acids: CASSPLKDGGTDTQYF.

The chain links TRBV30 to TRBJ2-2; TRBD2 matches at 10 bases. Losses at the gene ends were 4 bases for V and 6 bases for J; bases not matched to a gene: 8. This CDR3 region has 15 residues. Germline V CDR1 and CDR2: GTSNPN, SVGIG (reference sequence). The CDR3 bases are TGTGCCTGGATCCCCGGGACTAGCGACGCCGGGGAGCTGTTTTTT. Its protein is CAWIPGTSDAGELFF.

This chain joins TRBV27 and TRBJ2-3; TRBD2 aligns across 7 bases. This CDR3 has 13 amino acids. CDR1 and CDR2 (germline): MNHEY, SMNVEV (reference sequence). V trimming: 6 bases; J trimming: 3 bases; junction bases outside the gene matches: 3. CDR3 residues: CASSRGVTDTQYF. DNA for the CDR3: TGTGCCAGCAGCCGGGGGGTGACAGATACGCAGTATTTT.

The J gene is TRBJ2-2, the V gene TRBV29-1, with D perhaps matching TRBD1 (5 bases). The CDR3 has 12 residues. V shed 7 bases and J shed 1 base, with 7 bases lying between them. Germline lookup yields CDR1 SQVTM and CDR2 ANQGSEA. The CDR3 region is CSGGQNTGELFF. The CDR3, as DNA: TGCAGCGGTGGACAGAACACCGGGGAGCTGTTTTTT.

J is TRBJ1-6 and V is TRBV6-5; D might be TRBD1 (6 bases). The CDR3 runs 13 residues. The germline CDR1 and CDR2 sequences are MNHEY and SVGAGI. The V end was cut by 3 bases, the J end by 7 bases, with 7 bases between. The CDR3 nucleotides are TGTGCCAGCAGTTATAGGGGGAATTCACCCCTCCACTTT. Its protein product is CASSYRGNSPLHF.

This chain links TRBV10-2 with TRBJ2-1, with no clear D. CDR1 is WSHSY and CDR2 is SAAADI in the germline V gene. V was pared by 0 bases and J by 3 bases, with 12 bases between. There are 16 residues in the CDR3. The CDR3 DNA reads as TGCGCCAGCAGTGAGTCGGGCAGGCCGATCTACAATGAGCAGTTCTTC. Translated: CASSESGRPIYNEQFF.

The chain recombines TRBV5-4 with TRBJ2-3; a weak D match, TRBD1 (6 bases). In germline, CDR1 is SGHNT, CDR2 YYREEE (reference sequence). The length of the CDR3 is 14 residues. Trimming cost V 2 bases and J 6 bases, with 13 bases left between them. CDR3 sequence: CASSFMQGFDTQYF. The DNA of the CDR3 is TGTGCCAGCAGCTTCATGCAGGGGTTTGATACGCAGTATTTT.

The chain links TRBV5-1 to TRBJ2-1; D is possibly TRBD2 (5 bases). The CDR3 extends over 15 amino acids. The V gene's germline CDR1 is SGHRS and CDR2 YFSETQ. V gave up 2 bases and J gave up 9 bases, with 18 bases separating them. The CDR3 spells CASSFRDSSKTEQFF. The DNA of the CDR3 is TGCGCCAGCAGCTTTCGGGATAGCTCAAAAACTGAGCAGTTCTTC.

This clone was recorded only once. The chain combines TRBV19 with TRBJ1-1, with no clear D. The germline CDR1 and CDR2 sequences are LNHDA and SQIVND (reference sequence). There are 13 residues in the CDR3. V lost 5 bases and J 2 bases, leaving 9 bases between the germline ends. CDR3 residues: CASSASQNTEAFF. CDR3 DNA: TGTGCCAGTAGTGCGTCACAAAACACTGAAGCTTTCTTT.

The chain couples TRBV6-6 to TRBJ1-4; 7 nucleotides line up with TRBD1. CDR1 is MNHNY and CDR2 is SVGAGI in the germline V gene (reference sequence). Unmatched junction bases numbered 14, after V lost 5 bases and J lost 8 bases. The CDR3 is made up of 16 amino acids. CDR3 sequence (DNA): TGTGCCAGCAGTCACCTTTGGGGACAGATGGAGGAAAAACTGTTTTTT. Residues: CASSHLWGQMEEKLFF.

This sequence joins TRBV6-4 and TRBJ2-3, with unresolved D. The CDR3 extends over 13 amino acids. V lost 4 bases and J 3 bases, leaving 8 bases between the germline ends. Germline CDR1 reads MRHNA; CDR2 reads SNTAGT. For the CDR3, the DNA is TGTGCCAGCAGTGGGCACCCTACAGATACGCAGTATTTT. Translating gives CASSGHPTDTQYF.

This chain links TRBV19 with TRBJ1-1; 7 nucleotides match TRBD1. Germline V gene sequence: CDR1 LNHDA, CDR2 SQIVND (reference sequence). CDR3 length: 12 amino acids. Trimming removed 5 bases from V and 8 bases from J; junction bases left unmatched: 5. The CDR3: CASSQETGEAFF. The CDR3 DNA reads TGTGCCAGTAGTCAAGAGACAGGGGAAGCTTTCTTT.

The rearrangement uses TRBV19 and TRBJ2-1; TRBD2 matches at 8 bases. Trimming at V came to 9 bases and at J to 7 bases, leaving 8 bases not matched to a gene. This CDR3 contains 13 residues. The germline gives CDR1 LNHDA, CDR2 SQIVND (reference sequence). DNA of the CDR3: TGTGCCAGCGGGGGGGGGCTTTGGAATGAGCAGTTCTTC. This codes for CASGGGLWNEQFF.

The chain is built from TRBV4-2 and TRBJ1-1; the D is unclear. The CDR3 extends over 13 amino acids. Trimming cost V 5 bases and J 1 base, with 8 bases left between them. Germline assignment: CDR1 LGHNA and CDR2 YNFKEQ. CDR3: CASSFSGNTEAFF. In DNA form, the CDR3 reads TGTGCCAGCAGCTTCTCGGGGAACACTGAAGCTTTCTTT.

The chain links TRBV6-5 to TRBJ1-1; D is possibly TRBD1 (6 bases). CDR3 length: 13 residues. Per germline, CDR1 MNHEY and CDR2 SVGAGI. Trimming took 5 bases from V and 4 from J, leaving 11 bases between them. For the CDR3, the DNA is TGTGCCAGCAGTAGCGACAGGAGCACTGAAGCTTTCTTT. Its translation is CASSSDRSTEAFF.

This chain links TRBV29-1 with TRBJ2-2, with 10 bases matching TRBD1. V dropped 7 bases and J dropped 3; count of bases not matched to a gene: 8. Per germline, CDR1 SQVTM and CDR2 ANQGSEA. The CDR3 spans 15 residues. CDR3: CSAIPGQGHTGELFF. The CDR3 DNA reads TGCAGCGCAATACCGGGACAGGGGCACACCGGGGAGCTGTTTTTT.

The CDR3 region is CASSRFGTVRDEQYF. The DNA for the CDR3 is TGTGCCAGCAGTCGATTCGGGACAGTACGGGACGAGCAGTACTTC. This chain joins TRBV6-6 and TRBJ2-7; 7 bases fit TRBD1. Germline V lookup: CDR1 MNHNY, CDR2 SVGAGI (reference sequence). The V gene end was trimmed by 5 bases and the J gene end by 5 bases; junction bases not matched to a gene: 12. This CDR3 region has 15 residues.

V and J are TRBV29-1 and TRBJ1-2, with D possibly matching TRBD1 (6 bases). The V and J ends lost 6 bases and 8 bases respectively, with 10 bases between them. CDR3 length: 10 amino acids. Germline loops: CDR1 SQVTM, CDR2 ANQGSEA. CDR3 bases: TGCAGCGTCGACAGGTACGGCTACACCTTC. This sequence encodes CSVDRYGYTF.

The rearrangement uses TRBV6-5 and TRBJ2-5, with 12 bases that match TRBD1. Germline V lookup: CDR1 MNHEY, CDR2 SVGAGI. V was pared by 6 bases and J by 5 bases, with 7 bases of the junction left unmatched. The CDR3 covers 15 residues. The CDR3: CASSSGTGGWETQYF. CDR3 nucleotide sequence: TGTGCCAGCAGCTCCGGGACAGGGGGCTGGGAGACCCAGTACTTC.

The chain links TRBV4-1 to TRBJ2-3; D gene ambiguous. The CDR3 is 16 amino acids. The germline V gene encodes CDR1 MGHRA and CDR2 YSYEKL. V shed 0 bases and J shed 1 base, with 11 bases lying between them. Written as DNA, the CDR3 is TGCGCCAGCAGCCAAGAAGGTGGCTACGGCACAGATACGCAGTATTTT. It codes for CASSQEGGYGTDTQYF.

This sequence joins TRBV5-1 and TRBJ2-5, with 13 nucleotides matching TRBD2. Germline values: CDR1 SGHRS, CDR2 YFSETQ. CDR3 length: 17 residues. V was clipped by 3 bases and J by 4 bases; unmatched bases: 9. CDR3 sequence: CASSSGLAGRIAETQYF. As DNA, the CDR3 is TGCGCCAGCAGCTCGGGACTAGCGGGGAGGATTGCAGAGACCCAGTACTTC.

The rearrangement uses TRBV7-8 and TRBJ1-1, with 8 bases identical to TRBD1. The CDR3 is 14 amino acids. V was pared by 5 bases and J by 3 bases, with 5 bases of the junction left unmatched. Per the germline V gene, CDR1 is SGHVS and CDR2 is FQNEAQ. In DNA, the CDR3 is TGTGCCAGCAGCCTCCAGGGGGCGCACACTGAAGCTTTCTTT. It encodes CASSLQGAHTEAFF.

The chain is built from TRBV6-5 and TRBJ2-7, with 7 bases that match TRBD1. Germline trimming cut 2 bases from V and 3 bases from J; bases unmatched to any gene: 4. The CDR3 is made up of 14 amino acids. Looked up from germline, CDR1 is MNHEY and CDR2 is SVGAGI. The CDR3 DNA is TGTGCCAGCAGTTACGCGACAGGGAACTACGAGCAGTACTTC. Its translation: CASSYATGNYEQYF.

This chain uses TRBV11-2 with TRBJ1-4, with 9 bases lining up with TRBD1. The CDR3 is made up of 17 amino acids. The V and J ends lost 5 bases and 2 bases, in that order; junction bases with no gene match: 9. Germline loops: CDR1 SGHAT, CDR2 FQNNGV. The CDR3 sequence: CASSKTGQGRTNEKLFF. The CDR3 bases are TGTGCCAGCAGCAAGACGGGACAGGGTAGGACTAATGAAAAACTGTTTTTT.

In DNA, the CDR3 is TGTGCCAGCAGCGCGCTAGCGGGGGACACAGATACGCAGTATTTT. This translates into CASSALAGDTDTQYF. This sequence joins TRBV4-2 and TRBJ2-3; 10 bases map to TRBD2. J was trimmed by 2 bases and V by 5 bases; bases with no gene match: 4. CDR1 is LGHNA and CDR2 is YNFKEQ in the germline V gene. There are 15 residues in the CDR3.

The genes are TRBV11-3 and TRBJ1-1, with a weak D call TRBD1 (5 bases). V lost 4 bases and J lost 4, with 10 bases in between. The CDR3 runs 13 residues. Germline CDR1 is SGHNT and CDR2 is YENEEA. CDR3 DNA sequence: TGTGCCAGCAGCTCATATAGGGGCACTGAAGCTTTCTTT. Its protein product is CASSSYRGTEAFF.

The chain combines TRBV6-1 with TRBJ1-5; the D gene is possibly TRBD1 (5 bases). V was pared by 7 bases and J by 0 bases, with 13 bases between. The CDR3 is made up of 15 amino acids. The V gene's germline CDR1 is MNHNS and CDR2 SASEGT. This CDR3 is CASIRDAISNQPQHF. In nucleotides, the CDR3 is TGTGCCAGCATCCGGGACGCAATTAGCAATCAGCCCCAGCATTTT.

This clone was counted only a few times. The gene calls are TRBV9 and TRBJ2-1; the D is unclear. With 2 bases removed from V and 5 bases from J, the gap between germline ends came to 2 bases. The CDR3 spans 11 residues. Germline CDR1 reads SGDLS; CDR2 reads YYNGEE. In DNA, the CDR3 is TGTGCCAGCAGCGTTAACAATGAGCAGTTCTTC. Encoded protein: CASSVNNEQFF.